These 22 T cell receptor beta chains were sequenced from one sample in a study of T cell responses to AZD1222 COVID-19 vaccine. Sequencing was performed with immunoSEQ multiplex PCR; in TCRdb, only in-frame clones are kept and a portion is missing. Found here are tens of thousands of clones, 85% of them singletons; the top ten hold over 3.5%. The sequenced sample was peripheral blood, obtained 28 days after the second AZD1222 dose. These receptors were obtained from an adult who received the AZD1222 COVID-19 vaccine.

The chain has TRBV5-5 and TRBJ2-7; 7 bases are a match to TRBD2. This CDR3 has 14 amino acids. Losses at the gene ends were 4 bases for V and 4 bases for J; bases not matched to a gene: 8. Germline V lookup: CDR1 SGHKS, CDR2 YYEKEE (reference sequence). The CDR3 loop is CASSPPRTRYEQYF. DNA for the CDR3: TGTGCCAGCAGCCCCCCCCGGACTAGATACGAGCAGTACTTC. The whole variable domain, remainder taken from reference TRBV5-5 and TRBJ2-7, is DAGVTQSPTHLIKTRGQQVTLRCSPISGHKSVSWYQQVLGQGPQFIFQYYEKEERGRGNFPDRFSARQFPNYSSELNVNALLLGDSALYLCASSPPRTRYEQYFGPGTRLTVT.

The gene calls are TRBV28 and TRBJ2-2; D is unclear. The V gene's germline CDR1 is MDHEN and CDR2 SYDVKM. CDR3 size: 12 residues. V was clipped by 3 bases and J by 9 bases, with 8 bases between them. In DNA, the CDR3 is TGTGCCAGCAGTTTGCGAGTTCGGGAGCTGTTTTTT. This sequence encodes CASSLRVRELFF. The full variable domain, rest sourced from reference TRBV28 and TRBJ2-2, is DVKVTQSSRYLVKRTGEKVFLECVQDMDHENMFWYRQDPGLGLRLIYFSYDVKMKEKGDIPEGYSVSREKKERFSLILESASTNQTSMYLCASSLRVRELFFGEGSRLTVL.

The chain couples TRBV27 to TRBJ1-1; D perhaps matches TRBD1 (5 bases). Germline-derived CDR1 and CDR2 are MNHEY and SMNVEV (reference sequence). The CDR3 consists of 13 residues. Trimming left V 6 bases short and J 6 bases short, with 14 bases between. CDR3 coding DNA: TGTGCCAGCAGCCACCTCGACAGTCCTGAAGCTTTCTTT. It specifies CASSHLDSPEAFF.

The CDR3 here is CASSLPGQGHEKLFF. CDR3 sequence (DNA): TGCGCCAGCAGCCTGCCGGGACAGGGGCATGAAAAACTGTTTTTT. The gene calls are TRBV5-1 and TRBJ1-4; 10 nucleotides match TRBD1. The CDR3 spans 15 residues. Per germline, CDR1 SGHRS and CDR2 YFSETQ. With 4 bases clipped from V and 6 bases from J, the junction kept 6 bases outside the gene matches.

The chain couples TRBV7-8 to TRBJ2-3; 8 nucleotides line up with TRBD1. The CDR3 consists of 16 residues. Germline values: CDR1 SGHVS, CDR2 FQNEAQ. The junction had 8 bases not matched to a gene; V was cut back by 5 bases and J by 1 base. The DNA of the CDR3 is TGTGCCAGCAGCCCCTGGACAGGGAAGGGCACAGATACGCAGTATTTT. Translating gives CASSPWTGKGTDTQYF.

This rearrangement joins TRBV5-1 to TRBJ2-7; 8 bases match TRBD1. The CDR3 runs 15 residues. The V gene's germline CDR1 is SGHRS and CDR2 YFSETQ. V lost 0 bases and J lost 2; bases outside the gene matches: 4. The CDR3 loop is CASSLAGTGTYEQYF. The CDR3 DNA sequence: TGCGCCAGCAGCTTGGCGGGGACAGGCACCTACGAGCAGTACTTC.

V usage is TRBV9 and J usage is TRBJ2-7; D tentatively fits TRBD1 or TRBD2 (6 bases each). The CDR3 is made up of 20 amino acids. Between the trimmed V and J ends, which lost 8 bases and 4 bases, there was a span of 37 bases. In germline, CDR1 is SGDLS, CDR2 YYNGEE. CDR3 in DNA: TGTGCCAGAGTTGTAAGTTTTAGTTCTTTAGGGGGGCTAGAGAATTACGAGCAGTACTTC. It yields the protein CARVVSFSSLGGLENYEQYF.

CDR3 DNA: TGTGCCAGCTCGGACGGGAGGGGCACTGAAGCTTTCTTT. Translating gives CASSDGRGTEAFF. The chain recombines TRBV18 with TRBJ1-1, with D possibly matching TRBD1 (5 bases). The CDR3 is 13 amino acids. Germline loops: CDR1 KGHSH, CDR2 LQKENI. V gave up 6 bases and J gave up 4 bases, with 12 bases separating them.

The chain joins TRBV24-1 to TRBJ2-7; D is undetermined. The V gene's germline CDR1 is KGHDR and CDR2 SFDVKD. CDR3 length: 15 amino acids. Trimming shortened V by 3 bases and J by 0 bases, and 11 bases separated the two germline ends. The CDR3 loop reads CATSDAGRVSYEQYF. The CDR3 DNA is TGTGCCACCAGTGATGCCGGACGAGTCTCCTACGAGCAGTACTTC.

The rearrangement joins TRBV5-1 to TRBJ2-5; D is unresolved. Trimming pared 4 bases from V and 1 base from J, leaving 8 bases between. In germline, CDR1 is SGHRS, CDR2 YFSETQ. The CDR3 is 13 amino acids. CDR3 protein: CASSTLSQETQYF. For the CDR3, the DNA is TGCGCCAGCAGCACGCTCTCCCAAGAGACCCAGTACTTC.

V gene TRBV18 combines with J gene TRBJ2-5; 11 positions agree with TRBD1. The CDR3 loop spans 15 amino acids. From germline, CDR1 is KGHSH and CDR2 LQKENI. J lost 5 bases, V lost 4 bases, and 6 bases had no gene match. The CDR3 nucleotides read TGTGCCAGCTCACGGACAGGGGGCATCGGGGAGACCCAGTACTTC. Its translation is CASSRTGGIGETQYF.

The gene calls are TRBV12-5 and TRBJ2-7, with D possibly matching TRBD1 (5 bases). V lost 1 base to trimming and J lost 5 bases, with 12 bases between them. This CDR3 region has 14 residues. CDR1 is LGHNT, CDR2 FRNRAP, per germline. CDR3 sequence: CASGLASRVHEQYF. CDR3 sequence (DNA): TGTGCTAGTGGTTTGGCATCCAGGGTCCACGAGCAGTACTTC.

This clone was recorded once. V gene TRBV7-9 combines with J gene TRBJ2-7, with D unresolved. CDR3 length: 13 residues. V lost 5 bases and J 9 bases, leaving 17 bases between the germline ends. Germline V lookup: CDR1 SEHNR, CDR2 FQNEAQ (reference sequence). This chain's CDR3 is CASSPGGVWLQYF. CDR3 in DNA: TGTGCCAGCAGCCCTGGTGGTGTATGGCTGCAGTACTTC.

Here the CDR3 DNA reads TGTGCCAGCTCACGTTGGACAGGGGGTGACGGCTACACCTTC. It is translated as CASSRWTGGDGYTF. V and J are TRBV18 and TRBJ1-2; 10 nucleotides agree with TRBD1. Losses at the gene ends were 4 bases for V and 8 bases for J; bases not matched to a gene: 7. The CDR3 runs 14 residues. Germline V gives CDR1 KGHSH, CDR2 LQKENI.

The gene calls are TRBV7-6 and TRBJ2-7, with TRBD1 matching 9 bases. CDR1 is SGHVS, CDR2 FNYEAQ, per germline. The CDR3 is made up of 14 amino acids. The junction had 3 bases not matched to a gene; V was cut back by 3 bases and J by 3 bases. CDR3 region: CASSLAGQGYEQYF. CDR3 coding DNA: TGTGCCAGCAGCTTGGCGGGACAGGGCTACGAGCAGTACTTC.

In regard to this clone: In the same sample, other DNA sequences code for this CDR3. V is TRBV5-1 and J is TRBJ1-1; D is unresolved. Germline CDR1 reads SGHRS; CDR2 reads YFSETQ. The CDR3 is 13 residues long. Trimming removed 1 base at V and 0 bases at J, with 4 bases between. CDR3 DNA: TGCGCCAGCAGCTTGAGCGTGAACACTGAAGCTTTCTTT. Protein sequence: CASSLSVNTEAFF.

The gene calls are TRBV9 and TRBJ2-3; D is unclear. Germline CDR1 reads SGDLS; CDR2 reads YYNGEE. V was cut by 2 bases and J by 6 bases, with 7 bases left in between. The CDR3 loop spans 12 amino acids. The CDR3 here is CASSVLGDTQYF. The CDR3 region has the DNA TGTGCCAGCAGCGTGTTGGGGGATACGCAGTATTTT.

The chain joins TRBV27 to TRBJ1-2; 9 bases line up with TRBD1. V gave up 3 bases and J gave up 5 bases; unmatched junction bases: 7. From germline, CDR1 is MNHEY and CDR2 SMNVEV (reference sequence). The CDR3 has 15 amino acids. CDR3 coding DNA: TGTGCCAGCAGTTTCTCACAGGGGGCCCGATATGGCTACACCTTC. It yields the protein CASSFSQGARYGYTF.

V is TRBV18 and J is TRBJ2-1, with 8 nucleotides matching TRBD2. Trimming took 2 bases from V and 4 from J; bases not matched to a gene: 4. The CDR3 runs to 15 residues. Germline values: CDR1 KGHSH, CDR2 LQKENI. CDR3 bases: TGTGCCAGCTCACCAGTGGTAGCGGGGTACAATGAGCAGTTCTTC. This sequence encodes CASSPVVAGYNEQFF.

The chain couples TRBV5-1 to TRBJ2-3, with TRBD2 matching over 9 bases. The CDR3 length is 15 residues. Unmatched junction bases numbered 9, after V lost 7 bases and J lost 3 bases. Per germline, CDR1 SGHRS and CDR2 YFSETQ. CDR3 sequence: CASGKIAGVTDTQYF. CDR3 sequence (DNA): TGCGCCAGCGGTAAAATAGCGGGGGTTACAGATACGCAGTATTTT.

This clone came up once. The genes are TRBV19 and TRBJ1-1, with D perhaps TRBD1 (6 bases). Germline V gene sequence: CDR1 LNHDA, CDR2 SQIVND (reference sequence). CDR3 length: 17 amino acids. Trimming removed 1 base at V and 5 bases at J, with 20 bases between. The CDR3 nucleotides are TGTGCCAGTAGTATAGGTCTATACGGACGTAGGGGGACTGAAGCTTTCTTT. It is translated as CASSIGLYGRRGTEAFF.

The chain couples TRBV18 to TRBJ2-3; 13 bases are a match to TRBD2. The germline V gene has CDR1 KGHSH and CDR2 LQKENI. Trimming took 4 bases from V and 5 from J; bases not matched to a gene: 15. There are 19 residues in the CDR3. CDR3 sequence (DNA): TGTGCCAGCTCACTCCAACTAGCGGGGGGGCCGGGGCGTCGAGATACGCAGTATTTT. Translating gives CASSLQLAGGPGRRDTQYF.